Listed below are T cell receptor beta chains from one sample, sequenced in a study of cytomegalovirus exposure and HLA in healthy donors. Some clones are missing from TCRdb's copy, which holds only in-frame ones; the method was immunoSEQ multiplex PCR. The sample comprises 150,000 to 200,000 clones, approximately 85% of which are singletons, and approximately 8.5% rests with the top ten. The source material was PBMCs. The receptors come from a young man in good health and CMV-seropositive. Both conserved end residues are part of each CDR3. A D gene is named only where the DNA matches it firmly. Clone size is given for some rows only: seen once, a few or many times, or a class if the clone is expanded.

TRBJ1-6,-,few,TRBV11-1,TGTGCCAGCAGCTTTCGGGGGTATTCACCCCTCCACTTT,CASSFRGYSPLHF
TRBJ2-1,TRBD1,-,TRBV4-3,TGCGCCAGCAGCCCCAGGACAGGGGGTTCCTACAATGAGCAGTTCTTC,CASSPRTGGSYNEQFF
TRBJ1-6,-,-,TRBV19,TGTGCCAGTAGTAGCGTAGGGGATTCACCCCTCCACTTT,CASSSVGDSPLHF
TRBJ1-6,-,-,TRBV5-1,TGCGCCAGCAGCTCCCCCGGGACACAGGGTTATAATTCCCCCCTCCACTTT,CASSSPGTQGYNSPLHF
TRBJ2-7,-,-,TRBV6-1,TGTGCCAGCACAGACAGGACCCGAGGTTACGAGCAGTACTTC,CASTDRTRGYEQYF
TRBJ2-3,TRBD1,-,TRBV7-9,TGTGCCAGCAGCTTAGGACAGGGGGCCGCCACAGATACGCAGTATTTT,CASSLGQGAATDTQYF
TRBJ2-7,-,-,TRBV6-1,TGTGCCAGCAGTCCCTTGGCGGGTTTGAGAAACGAGCAGTACTTC,CASSPLAGLRNEQYF
TRBJ2-1,-,-,TRBV7-9,TGTGCCAGCAGCCCGTCCCATGAGCAGTTCTTC,CASSPSHEQFF
TRBJ2-3,TRBD1,-,TRBV27,TGTGCCAGTCGACGGACAGGGACAGATACGCAGTATTTT,CASRRTGTDTQYF
TRBJ2-2,TRBD2,-,TRBV5-1,TGCGCCAGCAGCAGACTAGCGGGGGCCACCGGGGAGCTGTTTTTT,CASSRLAGATGELFF
TRBJ2-1,-,-,TRBV23-1,TGCGCCAGCAAGATAGACAGGGAGTCAGGGAGGAATGAGCAGTTCTTC,CASKIDRESGRNEQFF
TRBJ2-1,TRBD1,-,TRBV4-1,TGCGCCAGCGAGGGACAGGTTGACAATGAGCAGTTCTTC,CASEGQVDNEQFF
TRBJ2-5,-,-,TRBV2,TGTGCCAGCAGCGCCAAACCATCCGAGGAGACCCAGTACTTC,CASSAKPSEETQYF
TRBJ2-3,-,once,TRBV9,TGTGCCAGTACAGGTTTGAAAGGCACAGATACGCAGTATTTT,CASTGLKGTDTQYF
TRBJ2-2,-,-,TRBV7-2,TGTGCCAGCAGCACCTGGACTGGGACCGGGGAGCTGTTTTTT,CASSTWTGTGELFF
TRBJ2-1,TRBD2,-,TRBV7-6,TGTGCCAGCAGCTTACTTCTAGCGGGGGGATTCAATGAGCAGTTCTTC,CASSLLLAGGFNEQFF
TRBJ2-7,-,-,TRBV6-1,TGTGCCAGCAGGCCCCCCGCGACAGGCTACGAGCAGTACTTC,CASRPPATGYEQYF
TRBJ2-3,TRBD2,-,TRBV11-2,TGTGCCAGCACGGATGGGAGGGGTGAAGGGAACACAGATACGCAGTATTTT,CASTDGRGEGNTDTQYF
TRBJ2-1,TRBD1,-,TRBV4-3,TGCGCCAGCAGCACCACGGGACAGGGTTTTAATGAGCAGTTCTTC,CASSTTGQGFNEQFF
TRBJ1-3,TRBD1,-,TRBV2,TGTGCCAGCAGGGACTCACCGGGACAGGGGAGTGGAAACACCATATATTTT,CASRDSPGQGSGNTIYF
TRBJ1-2,-,-,TRBV30,TGTGCCTGCTCTCAGGGGACCGGCTACACCTTC,CACSQGTGYTF
TRBJ2-3,TRBD1,-,TRBV10-3,TGTGCCATCAGTGAGGGACAGGGGGCGGTGGGCACAGATACGCAGTATTTT,CAISEGQGAVGTDTQYF
TRBJ2-7,TRBD2,-,TRBV7-3,TGTGCCAGCAGCTTAATGGGGGGGACCTACGAGCAGTACTTC,CASSLMGGTYEQYF
TRBJ2-4,TRBD2,-,TRBV5-6,TGTGCCAGCAGCCTAATCTCTAGCGGTCTAGCCAAAAACATTCAGTACTTC,CASSLISSGLAKNIQYF
TRBJ2-5,-,-,TRBV6-5,TGTGCCAGCAGTTCCCCGCGGCAAGAAGAGACCCAGTACTTC,CASSSPRQEETQYF
TRBJ2-1,TRBD1,-,TRBV2,TGTGCCAGCAGGGGGACAGGGTTGAATGAGCAGTTCTTC,CASRGTGLNEQFF
TRBJ2-3,-,-,TRBV9,TGTGCCAGCAGCGTCGGGACATTCCCCACAGATACGCAGTATTTT,CASSVGTFPTDTQYF
TRBJ1-4,TRBD1,-,TRBV9,TGTGCCAGCAGCGCACGACAGGGAGCAACTAATGAAAAACTGTTTTTT,CASSARQGATNEKLFF
TRBJ2-5,TRBD1,-,TRBV5-6,TGTGCCAGCAGCTCATCCGGGACAGGGTCGGAGACCCAGTACTTC,CASSSSGTGSETQYF
TRBJ1-2,-,-,TRBV7-6,TGTGCCAGCAGCTTAACACCCGGGGGGGTCCAGAACCCCTATGGCTACACCTTC,CASSLTPGGVQNPYGYTF
TRBJ1-2,TRBD1,-,TRBV2,TGTGCCACCCCGATTGGACAGGGGGACTATGGCTACACCTTC,CATPIGQGDYGYTF
TRBJ2-3,-,-,TRBV5-1,TGCGCCAGCAGCGGCGGGGCATTTCGAGATACGCAGTATTTT,CASSGGAFRDTQYF
TRBJ1-2,-,-,TRBV5-1,TGCGCCAGCAGCTTTAACGGGAACTATGGCTACACCTTC,CASSFNGNYGYTF
TRBJ2-7,TRBD2,-,TRBV5-1,TGCGCCAGCAGCTTCGTACTAGCGGGGTACGAGCAGTACTTC,CASSFVLAGYEQYF
TRBJ1-6,TRBD1,-,TRBV13,TGTGCCAGCAGCTCGGGACAGGGGGCGTTTGATTCACCCCTCCACTTT,CASSSGQGAFDSPLHF
TRBJ1-2,TRBD1,-,TRBV7-8,TGTGCCAGCAGCTTACTTGAGGGACAGGGGTTGAGGTATCGCTATGGCTACACCTTC,CASSLLEGQGLRYRYGYTF
TRBJ2-3,TRBD2,once,TRBV7-2,TGTGCCAGCAGCCCACTAGCGGGGGGGCTCAATTCAGATACGCAGTATTTT,CASSPLAGGLNSDTQYF
TRBJ2-7,TRBD2,-,TRBV2,TGTGCCAGCAGTGAAGCAAGCCCGGGACTAGCCCTCCCCTACGAGCAGTACTTC,CASSEASPGLALPYEQYF
TRBJ2-3,-,-,TRBV6-1,TGTGCCAGCACACGGGTCTCCTCCACAGATACGCAGTATTTT,CASTRVSSTDTQYF
TRBJ2-2,TRBD2,-,TRBV7-6,TGTGCCAGCAGCTTAGCTAGCGGGGGGGCTCGCACCGGGGAGCTGTTTTTT,CASSLASGGARTGELFF
TRBJ2-7,-,once,TRBV10-3,TGTGCCATCAGGGCCGGGACGGGGGTTGTCTACGAGCAGTACTTC,CAIRAGTGVVYEQYF
TRBJ2-1,-,-,TRBV7-2,TGTGCCAGCAGCTTCCGGACAGAATACAATGAGCAGTTCTTC,CASSFRTEYNEQFF
TRBJ2-7,-,-,TRBV6-5,TGTGCCAGCAGTTCCGGGACGGACTATCACTCCTACGAGCAGTACTTC,CASSSGTDYHSYEQYF
TRBJ2-1,-,-,TRBV10-3,TGTGCCATCAGTGAGTCGAAGGGGGTTGGGTTCGATGAGCAGTTCTTC,CAISESKGVGFDEQFF
TRBJ1-5,-,-,TRBV7-9,TGTGCCGCTGGGGGGGACCAGCCCCAGCATTTT,CAAGGDQPQHF
TRBJ2-5,-,-,TRBV6-1,TGTGCCAGCAGTGGGACAGTTCAAGAGACCCAGTACTTC,CASSGTVQETQYF
TRBJ2-5,-,-,TRBV6-5,TGTGCCAGCAATAAGGGGGGAGGGGAAGAGACCCAGTACTTC,CASNKGGGEETQYF
TRBJ2-3,-,-,TRBV10-1,TGCGCCAGCAGTCGCACACAGGGTGAAGATACGCAGTATTTT,CASSRTQGEDTQYF
TRBJ1-1,TRBD1,-,TRBV2,TGTGCCAGCAGTCTTATAAACGACAGGGCGGGAGCTTTCTTT,CASSLINDRAGAFF
TRBJ2-3,-,-,TRBV5-6,TGTGCCAGCAGCTTGGTGGACAGGGACGGGGGGGATACGCAGTATTTT,CASSLVDRDGGDTQYF
TRBJ1-2,TRBD1,once,TRBV5-5,TGTGCCAGCAGCCAATATTTTACGGGACAGGGGATAGGTGGCTACACCTTC,CASSQYFTGQGIGGYTF
TRBJ2-3,-,once,TRBV5-1,TGCGCCAGCAGCATAGGGGTAGGCACAGATACGCAGTATTTT,CASSIGVGTDTQYF
TRBJ1-3,-,-,TRBV5-8,TGTGCCAGCAGTAGACGACAACCCCTCTCTGGAAACACCATATATTTT,CASSRRQPLSGNTIYF
TRBJ2-5,-,-,TRBV2,TGTGCCAGCAGTGAAACGGGGGACTTATACTTC,CASSETGDLYF
TRBJ1-4,-,-,TRBV27,TGTGCCAGCAGATCTCTCACGGGGGGCTATGAAAAACTGTTTTTT,CASRSLTGGYEKLFF
TRBJ2-1,TRBD2,once,TRBV19,TGTGCCAGTAGTAACGGGAGGGGCGGGCAGTTCTTC,CASSNGRGGQFF
TRBJ2-5,-,-,TRBV7-2,TGTGCCAGCAGCTTCAGGGGACAAGAGACCCAGTACTTC,CASSFRGQETQYF
TRBJ2-5,-,-,TRBV27,TGTGCCAGCAGTCACCGACAGTACCAAGAGACCCAGTACTTC,CASSHRQYQETQYF
TRBJ2-3,TRBD1,-,TRBV27,TGTGCCAGCAGTTTATCCCCGGGACAGTGGGATACGCAGTATTTT,CASSLSPGQWDTQYF